Listed here are 18 T cell receptor beta chains from one sample, sequenced in a study of response to subunit inactivated influenza vaccine. TCRdb re-derived calls from the RT-PCR reads in MiXCR, one entry per CDR3 protein. The sample holds about 650,000 distinct CDR3 sequences, approximately 15% seen once. The sequenced sample was PBMCs from blood, obtained approximately 13 days after vaccination. The receptors stem from a middle-aged man who received an inactivated influenza vaccine.

The chain has TRBV7-2 and TRBJ1-2; no clear D. Germline lookup yields CDR1 SGHTA and CDR2 FQGNSA. Trimming left V 5 bases short and J 0 bases short, with 13 bases between. The CDR3 is made up of 15 amino acids. CDR3 sequence (DNA): TGTGCCAGCAGCCCCAGCTTAACAACTAACTATGGCTACACCTTC. It specifies CASSPSLTTNYGYTF.

The sample holds a few counts of this clonotype. V gene TRBV12-3 or TRBV12-4 combines with J gene TRBJ2-5; TRBD2 agrees at 9 bases. The CDR3 extends over 15 amino acids. The trim removed 7 bases at V and 2 bases at J, leaving 8 bases unmatched. The CDR3 bases are TGTGCCAGCAAAGTTAGCGGGGGCCAACAAGAGACCCAGTACTTC. It is translated as CASKVSGGQQETQYF.

This clonotype has just a few counts. The chain uses TRBV20-1 and TRBJ2-7; 7 bases map to TRBD1. Germline V CDR1 and CDR2: DFQATT, SNEGSKA (reference sequence). This CDR3 comprises 13 residues. The J segment lost 6 bases and the V segment lost 2 bases, leaving 7 bases of the junction unmatched. The CDR3 DNA reads TGCAGTGCTAGACCCACAGGGGACCGCGAGCAGTACTTC. Amino acid sequence: CSARPTGDREQYF.

The J gene is TRBJ2-5, the V gene TRBV6-5, with D perhaps TRBD1 (5 bases). The CDR3 contains 14 residues. The V end lost 0 bases, the J end lost 2 bases, and 7 bases lay between the germline ends. The germline V gene encodes CDR1 MNHEY and CDR2 SVGAGI. The CDR3 DNA is TGTGCCAGCAGTTACTCGACAGCTCAAGAGACCCAGTACTTC. Translating it yields CASSYSTAQETQYF.

This clonotype was detected a few times. V is TRBV15 and J is TRBJ2-5; 10 bases fit TRBD1. The V gene's germline CDR1 is LNHNV and CDR2 YYDKDF (reference sequence). This CDR3 has 16 residues. With V trimmed by 4 bases and J by 5 bases, 10 bases remained unmatched. This CDR3 reads CATSNQLTGGMETQYF. Here the CDR3 DNA reads TGTGCCACCAGCAACCAACTGACAGGGGGCATGGAGACCCAGTACTTC.

This clonotype was seen a few times. The chain is built from TRBV9 and TRBJ1-1; D unclear. This CDR3 has 12 amino acids. Germline assignment: CDR1 SGDLS and CDR2 YYNGEE. Between the trimmed V and J ends, which lost 1 base and 0 bases, there was a span of 1 base. In DNA form, the CDR3 reads TGTGCCAGCAGCGTAATGAACACTGAAGCTTTCTTT. It yields the protein CASSVMNTEAFF.

This CDR3 reads CASSQNPDAAYEQYF. In DNA form, the CDR3 reads TGTGCCAGCAGCCAAAACCCGGACGCAGCCTACGAGCAGTACTTC. The chain has TRBV3-1 and TRBJ2-7; D not resolved. V lost 2 bases and J 2 bases, leaving 13 bases between the germline ends. Germline loops: CDR1 LGHDT, CDR2 YNNKEL (reference sequence). CDR3 size: 15 residues.

V is TRBV28 and J is TRBJ1-6; D not certain. Trimming took off 6 bases at V and 5 bases at J, with 11 bases between the two ends. Germline V lookup: CDR1 MDHEN, CDR2 SYDVKM. CDR3 length: 14 amino acids. Here the CDR3 reads CASSRPIDNSPLHF. CDR3 DNA: TGTGCCAGCAGCCGGCCGATAGATAATTCACCCCTCCACTTT.

The chain combines TRBV6-1 with TRBJ1-4; D uncertain. Germline CDR1 MNHNS, CDR2 SASEGT. Trimming cost V 6 bases and J 6 bases, with 11 bases left between them. The CDR3 spans 13 residues. The DNA for the CDR3 is TGTGCCAGCAGCGACCGGGTCCATGAAAAACTGTTTTTT. Translated, it gives CASSDRVHEKLFF.

The J gene is TRBJ1-5, the V gene TRBV9; D is uncertain. The germline gives CDR1 SGDLS, CDR2 YYNGEE. V gave up 4 bases and J gave up 3 bases, with 14 bases separating them. The CDR3 totals 15 residues. CDR3 in DNA: TGTGCCAGCAGCTCCCTCGGGTTATCCAATCAGCCCCAGCATTTT. Encoded protein: CASSSLGLSNQPQHF.

The chain couples TRBV6-1 to TRBJ2-7, with D uncertain. The germline V and J ends were trimmed by 4 bases and 0 bases, with 4 bases remaining between them. The CDR3 extends over 12 amino acids. Germline lookup yields CDR1 MNHNS and CDR2 SASEGT. In nucleotides, the CDR3 is TGTGCCAGCAGTGGCATCTCCTACGAGCAGTACTTC. Protein: CASSGISYEQYF.

This chain connects TRBV6-1 to TRBJ1-3; D remains unclear. V was cut by 3 bases and J by 1 base, with 7 bases left in between. Germline assignment: CDR1 MNHNS and CDR2 SASEGT. This CDR3 is 14 amino acids long. The CDR3: CASSETESGNTIYF. The CDR3 DNA reads as TGTGCCAGCAGTGAGACGGAGTCTGGAAACACCATATATTTT.

The V and J genes are TRBV10-2 and TRBJ1-5; D remains unclear. Germline V CDR1 and CDR2: WSHSY, SAAADI. Trimming took 0 bases from V and 5 from J, leaving 8 bases between them. The CDR3 has 14 residues. DNA of the CDR3: TGCGCCAGCAGTGAGTCGCTTAGGGATCAGCCCCAGCATTTT. This codes for CASSESLRDQPQHF.

There are many counts of this clonotype. This chain links TRBV5-1 with TRBJ2-4; 7 bases line up with TRBD1. Germline V gene lookup returns CDR1 SGHRS and CDR2 YFSETQ. This CDR3 has 16 amino acids. Trimming removed 4 bases from V and 6 bases from J; junction bases left unmatched: 13. This CDR3 reads CASSQREQGFGNIQYF. CDR3 bases: TGCGCCAGCAGCCAAAGAGAACAGGGGTTTGGAAACATTCAGTACTTC.

V gene TRBV4-3 combines with J gene TRBJ2-7; D is undetermined. Germline V gene lookup returns CDR1 LGHNA and CDR2 YSLEER. The germline V and J ends were trimmed by 0 bases and 5 bases, with 14 bases remaining between them. The CDR3 loop spans 15 amino acids. Written as DNA, the CDR3 is TGCGCCAGCAGCCAAGATCGGGTGGGTTCGGACGAGCAGTACTTC. Its protein product is CASSQDRVGSDEQYF.

The chain joins TRBV12-3 or TRBV12-4 to TRBJ1-2, with TRBD1 matching 7 bases. Trimming cost V 8 bases and J 6 bases; bases outside gene matches: 18. The CDR3 consists of 16 residues. The CDR3 loop is CASHIMGLQGSDGYTF. The CDR3 DNA reads as TGTGCCAGCCATATTATGGGCTTACAGGGGTCCGATGGCTACACCTTC.

This clonotype was seen a handful of times. V and J are TRBV20-1 and TRBJ2-1, with TRBD2 identical over 11 bases. Germline V CDR1 and CDR2: DFQATT, SNEGSKA (reference sequence). The J segment lost 11 bases and the V segment lost 1 base, leaving 10 bases of the junction unmatched. CDR3 length equals 15 residues. The CDR3 region is CSARATGTSGNQQFF. In DNA form, the CDR3 reads TGCAGTGCTAGAGCAACCGGGACTAGCGGAAACCAGCAGTTCTTC.

Many counts were recorded for this clonotype. This sequence joins TRBV5-1 and TRBJ1-3, with D uncertain. Germline V gene lookup returns CDR1 SGHRS and CDR2 YFSETQ. V was shortened by 4 bases and J by 1 base, with 12 bases between the two germline ends. The CDR3 length is 15 residues. The CDR3 coding sequence is TGCGCCAGCAGCCCCGGTGGACCGTCTGGAAACACCATATATTTT. Protein: CASSPGGPSGNTIYF.